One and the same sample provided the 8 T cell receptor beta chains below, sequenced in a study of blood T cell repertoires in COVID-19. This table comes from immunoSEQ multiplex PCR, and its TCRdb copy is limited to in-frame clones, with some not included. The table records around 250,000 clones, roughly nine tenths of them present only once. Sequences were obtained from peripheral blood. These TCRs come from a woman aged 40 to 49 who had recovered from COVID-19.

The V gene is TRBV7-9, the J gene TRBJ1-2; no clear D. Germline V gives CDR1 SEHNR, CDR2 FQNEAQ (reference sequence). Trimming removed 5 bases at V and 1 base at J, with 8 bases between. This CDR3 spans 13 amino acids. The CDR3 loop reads CASSNKNNYGYTF. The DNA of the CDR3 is TGTGCCAGCAGCAATAAAAATAACTATGGCTACACCTTC.

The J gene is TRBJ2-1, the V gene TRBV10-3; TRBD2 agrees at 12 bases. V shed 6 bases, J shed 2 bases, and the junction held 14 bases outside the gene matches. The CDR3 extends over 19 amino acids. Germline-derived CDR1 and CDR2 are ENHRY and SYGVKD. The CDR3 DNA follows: TGTGCCATCAGCGGGCACTCTAGCGGGGGGGCCAAAGCCTACAATGAGCAGTTCTTC. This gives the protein CAISGHSSGGAKAYNEQFF.

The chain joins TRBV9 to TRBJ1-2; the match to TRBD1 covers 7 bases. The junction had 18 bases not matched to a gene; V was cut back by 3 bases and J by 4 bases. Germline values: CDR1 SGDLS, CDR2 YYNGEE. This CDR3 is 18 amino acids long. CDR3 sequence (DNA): TGTGCCAGCAGCGCCGAACTCCCCCTCCGGACAGGAACCTATGGCTACACCTTC. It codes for CASSAELPLRTGTYGYTF.

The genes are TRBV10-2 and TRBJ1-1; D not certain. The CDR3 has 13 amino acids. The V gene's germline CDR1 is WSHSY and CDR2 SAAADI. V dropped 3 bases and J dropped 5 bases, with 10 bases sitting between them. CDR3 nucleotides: TGCGCCAGCAGTGAAGAGGGCTGGACTGAAGCTTTCTTT. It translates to CASSEEGWTEAFF.

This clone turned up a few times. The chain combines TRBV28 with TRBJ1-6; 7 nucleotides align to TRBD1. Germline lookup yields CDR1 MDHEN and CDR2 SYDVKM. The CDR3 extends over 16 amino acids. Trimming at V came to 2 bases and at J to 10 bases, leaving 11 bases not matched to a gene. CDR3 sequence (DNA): TGTGCCAGCAGTTTAAGACAGGGTCCCCTTGGGTCACCCCTCCACTTT. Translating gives CASSLRQGPLGSPLHF.

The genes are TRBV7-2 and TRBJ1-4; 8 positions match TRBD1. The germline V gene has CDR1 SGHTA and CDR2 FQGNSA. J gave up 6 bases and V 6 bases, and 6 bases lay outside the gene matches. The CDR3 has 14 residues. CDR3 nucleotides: TGTGCCAGCAGTAGGACAGGGCGAGATGAAAAACTGTTTTTT. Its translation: CASSRTGRDEKLFF.

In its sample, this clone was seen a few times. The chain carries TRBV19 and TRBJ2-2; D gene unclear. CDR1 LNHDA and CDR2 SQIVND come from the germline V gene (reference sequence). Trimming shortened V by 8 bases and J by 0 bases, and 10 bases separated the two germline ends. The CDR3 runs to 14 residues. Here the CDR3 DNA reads TGTGCCAGTTCTCGCGGAGCGAACACCGGGGAGCTGTTTTTT. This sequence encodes CASSRGANTGELFF. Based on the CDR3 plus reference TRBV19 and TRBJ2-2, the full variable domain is DGGITQSPKYLFRKEGQNVTLSCEQNLNHDAMYWYRQDPGQGLRLIYYSQIVNDFQKGDIAEGYSVSREKKESFPLTVTSAQKNPTAFYLCASSRGANTGELFFGEGSRLTVL.

CDR3 in DNA: TGCGCCAGTTCGGGGGGGAACACTGAAGCTTTCTTT. Protein product: CASSGGNTEAFF. V and J are TRBV10-2 and TRBJ1-1; tentatively, D is TRBD1 (5 bases). The ends were cut back, 9 bases at V and 1 base at J, with 9 bases in the middle. The CDR3 contains 12 residues. Germline loops: CDR1 WSHSY, CDR2 SAAADI.